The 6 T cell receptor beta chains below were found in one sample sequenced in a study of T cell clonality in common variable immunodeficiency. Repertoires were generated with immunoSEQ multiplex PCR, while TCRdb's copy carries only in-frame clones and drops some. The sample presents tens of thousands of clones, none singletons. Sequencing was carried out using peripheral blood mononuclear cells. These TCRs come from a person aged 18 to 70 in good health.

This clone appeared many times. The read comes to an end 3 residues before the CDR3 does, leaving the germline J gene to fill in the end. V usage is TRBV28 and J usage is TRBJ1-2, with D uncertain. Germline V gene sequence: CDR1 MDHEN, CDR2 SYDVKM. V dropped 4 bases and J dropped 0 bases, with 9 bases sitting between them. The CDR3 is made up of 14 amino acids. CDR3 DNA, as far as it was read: TGTGCCAGCAGTTCACTCCAACCTAACTATGGC. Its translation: CASSSLQPNYG. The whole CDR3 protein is CASSSLQPNYGYTF.

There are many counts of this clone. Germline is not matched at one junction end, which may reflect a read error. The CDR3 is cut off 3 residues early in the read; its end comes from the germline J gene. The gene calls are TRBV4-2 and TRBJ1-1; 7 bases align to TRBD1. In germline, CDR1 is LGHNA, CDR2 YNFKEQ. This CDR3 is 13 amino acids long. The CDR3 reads CASSQVRGFEAFF. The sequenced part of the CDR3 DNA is TGCGCCAGCAGCCAAGTCAGGGGGTTTGAA.

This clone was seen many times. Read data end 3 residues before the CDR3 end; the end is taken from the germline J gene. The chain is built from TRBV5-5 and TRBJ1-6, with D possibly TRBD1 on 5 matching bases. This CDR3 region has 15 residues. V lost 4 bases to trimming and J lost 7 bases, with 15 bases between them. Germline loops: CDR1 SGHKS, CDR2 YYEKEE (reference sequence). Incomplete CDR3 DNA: TGTGCCAGCAGCCCTACGTGGGGGGAGAATTCACCC. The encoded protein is CASSPTWGENSP. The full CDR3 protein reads CASSPTWGENSPLHF.

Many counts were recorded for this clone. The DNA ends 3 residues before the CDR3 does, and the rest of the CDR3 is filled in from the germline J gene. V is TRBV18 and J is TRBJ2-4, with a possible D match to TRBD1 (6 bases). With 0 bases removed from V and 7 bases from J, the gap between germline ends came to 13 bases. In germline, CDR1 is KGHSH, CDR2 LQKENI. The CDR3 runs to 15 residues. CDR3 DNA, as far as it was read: TGTGCCAGCTCACCACCTAACAGGGAAAGCAACATT. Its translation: CASSPPNRESNI. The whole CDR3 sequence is CASSPPNRESNIQYF.

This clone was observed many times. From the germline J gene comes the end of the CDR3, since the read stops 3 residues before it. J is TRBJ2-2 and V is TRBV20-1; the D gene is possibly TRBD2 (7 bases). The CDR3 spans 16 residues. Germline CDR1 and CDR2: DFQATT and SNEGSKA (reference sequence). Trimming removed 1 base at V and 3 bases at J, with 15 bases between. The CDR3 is CSARAQAGAYTGELFF. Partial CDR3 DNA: TGCAGTGCTAGAGCCCAGGCGGGGGCCTACACCGGGGAG.

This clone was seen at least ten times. CDR3 sequence reads: CASSWGSTSTDTQYF. The covered CDR3 bases are TGTGCCAGCAGTTGGGGCAGTACTAGCACAGATACG. The genes are TRBV2 and TRBJ2-3, with D possibly matching TRBD1 (5 bases). From the germline J gene comes the end of the CDR3, since the read stops 3 residues before it. The V and J ends lost 5 bases and 0 bases respectively, with 12 bases between them. This CDR3 has 15 amino acids. In germline, CDR1 is SNHLY, CDR2 FYNNEI.